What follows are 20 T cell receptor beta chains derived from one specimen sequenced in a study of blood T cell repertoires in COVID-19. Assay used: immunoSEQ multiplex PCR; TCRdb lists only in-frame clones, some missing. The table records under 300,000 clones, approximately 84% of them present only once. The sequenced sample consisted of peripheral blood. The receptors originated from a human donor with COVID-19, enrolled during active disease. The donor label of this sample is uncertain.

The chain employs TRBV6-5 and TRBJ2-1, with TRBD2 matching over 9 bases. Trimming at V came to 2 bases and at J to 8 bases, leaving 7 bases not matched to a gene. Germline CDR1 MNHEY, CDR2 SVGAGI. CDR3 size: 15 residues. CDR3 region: CASSYGAGGRYEQFF. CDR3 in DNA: TGTGCCAGCAGTTACGGAGCGGGAGGCCGGTATGAGCAGTTCTTC.

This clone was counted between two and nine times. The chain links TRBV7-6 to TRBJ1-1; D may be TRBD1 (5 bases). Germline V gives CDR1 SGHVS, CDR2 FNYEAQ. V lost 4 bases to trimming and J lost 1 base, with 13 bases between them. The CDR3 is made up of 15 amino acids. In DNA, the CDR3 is TGTGCCAGCAGCTGGGGGGGACGGGGGAACACTGAAGCTTTCTTT. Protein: CASSWGGRGNTEAFF.

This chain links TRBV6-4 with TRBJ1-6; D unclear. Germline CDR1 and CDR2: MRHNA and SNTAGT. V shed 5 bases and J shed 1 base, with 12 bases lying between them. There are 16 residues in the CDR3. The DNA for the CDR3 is TGTGCCAGCAGTCAGATGCGGGTATCCTATAATTCACCCCTCCACTTT. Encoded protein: CASSQMRVSYNSPLHF.

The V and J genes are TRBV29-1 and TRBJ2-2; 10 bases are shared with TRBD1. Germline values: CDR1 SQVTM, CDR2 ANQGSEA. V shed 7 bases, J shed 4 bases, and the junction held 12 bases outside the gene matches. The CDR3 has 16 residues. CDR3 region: CSAQKGTGVTTGELFF. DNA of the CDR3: TGCAGCGCCCAGAAGGGGACAGGGGTCACCACCGGGGAGCTGTTTTTT.

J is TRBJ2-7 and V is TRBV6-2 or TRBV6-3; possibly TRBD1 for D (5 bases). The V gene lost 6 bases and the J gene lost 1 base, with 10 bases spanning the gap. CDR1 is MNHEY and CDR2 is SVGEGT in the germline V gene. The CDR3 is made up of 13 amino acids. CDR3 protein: CASSWGGSYEQYF. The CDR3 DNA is TGTGCCAGCAGCTGGGGCGGTTCCTACGAGCAGTACTTC.

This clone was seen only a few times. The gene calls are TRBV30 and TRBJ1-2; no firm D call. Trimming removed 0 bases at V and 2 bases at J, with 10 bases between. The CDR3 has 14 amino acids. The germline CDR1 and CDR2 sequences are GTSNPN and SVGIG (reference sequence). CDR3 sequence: CAWSVIGRNYGYTF. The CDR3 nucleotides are TGTGCCTGGAGTGTCATAGGGAGGAACTATGGCTACACCTTC.

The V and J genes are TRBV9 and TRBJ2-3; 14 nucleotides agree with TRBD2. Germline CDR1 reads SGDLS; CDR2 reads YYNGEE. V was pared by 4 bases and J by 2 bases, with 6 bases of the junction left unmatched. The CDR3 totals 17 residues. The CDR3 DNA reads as TGTGCCAGCAGCCCTCGGACTAGCGGGAGGAACACAGATACGCAGTATTTT. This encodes CASSPRTSGRNTDTQYF.

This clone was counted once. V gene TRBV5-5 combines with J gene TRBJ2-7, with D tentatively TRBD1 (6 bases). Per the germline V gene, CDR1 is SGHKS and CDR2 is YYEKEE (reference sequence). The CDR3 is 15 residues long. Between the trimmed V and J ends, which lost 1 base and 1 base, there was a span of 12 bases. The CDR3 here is CASSLISGVSYEQYF. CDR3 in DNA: TGTGCCAGCAGCTTGATCTCAGGGGTATCCTACGAGCAGTACTTC. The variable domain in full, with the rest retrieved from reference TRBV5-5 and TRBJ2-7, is DAGVTQSPTHLIKTRGQQVTLRCSPISGHKSVSWYQQVLGQGPQFIFQYYEKEERGRGNFPDRFSARQFPNYSSELNVNALLLGDSALYLCASSLISGVSYEQYFGPGTRLTVT.

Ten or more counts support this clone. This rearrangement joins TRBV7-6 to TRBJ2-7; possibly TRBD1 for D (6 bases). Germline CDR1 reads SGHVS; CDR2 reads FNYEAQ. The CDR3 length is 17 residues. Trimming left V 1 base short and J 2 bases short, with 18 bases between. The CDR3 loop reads CASSLDLDGTTTYEQYF. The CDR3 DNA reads TGTGCCAGCAGCTTAGATCTTGACGGGACAACTACCTACGAGCAGTACTTC.

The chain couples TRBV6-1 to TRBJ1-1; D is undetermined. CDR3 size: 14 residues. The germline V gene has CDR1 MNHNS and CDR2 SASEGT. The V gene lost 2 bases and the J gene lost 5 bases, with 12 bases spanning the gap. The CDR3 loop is CASSEIIGVTEAFF. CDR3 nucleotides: TGTGCCAGCAGTGAAATAATCGGGGTTACTGAAGCTTTCTTT.

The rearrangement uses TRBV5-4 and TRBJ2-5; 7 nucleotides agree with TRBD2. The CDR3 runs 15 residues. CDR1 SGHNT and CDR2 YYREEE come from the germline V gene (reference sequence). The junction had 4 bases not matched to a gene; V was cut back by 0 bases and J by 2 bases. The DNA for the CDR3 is TGTGCCAGCAGCTTGGAGCTAGCGGCTCAAGAGACCCAGTACTTC. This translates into CASSLELAAQETQYF.

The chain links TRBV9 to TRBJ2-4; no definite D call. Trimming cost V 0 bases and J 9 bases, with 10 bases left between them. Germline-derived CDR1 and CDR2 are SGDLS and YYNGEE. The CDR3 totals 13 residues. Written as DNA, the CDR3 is TGTGCCAGCAGCGTAGGAGTCCTCGGCATTCAGTACTTC. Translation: CASSVGVLGIQYF.

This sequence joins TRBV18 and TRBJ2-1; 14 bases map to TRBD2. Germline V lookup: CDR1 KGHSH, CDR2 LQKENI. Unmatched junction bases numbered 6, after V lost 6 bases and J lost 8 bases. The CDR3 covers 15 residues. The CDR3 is CASSDGLAGGYEQFF. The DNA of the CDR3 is TGTGCCAGCTCGGATGGACTAGCGGGAGGCTATGAGCAGTTCTTC.

CDR3 sequence: CASSVGVLAGNEQFF. In nucleotides, the CDR3 is TGTGCCAGCAGCGTAGGGGTGCTAGCCGGCAATGAGCAGTTCTTC. The rearrangement joins TRBV9 to TRBJ2-1; possibly TRBD2 for D (5 bases). Germline V gives CDR1 SGDLS, CDR2 YYNGEE. The CDR3 contains 15 residues. V was trimmed by 0 bases and J by 6 bases, leaving 13 bases between them.

CDR3 sequence reads: CASSRSSNRDHQPQHF. The CDR3 bases are TGTGCCAGCAGTCGATCGTCAAACAGGGACCATCAGCCCCAGCATTTT. This chain connects TRBV6-6 to TRBJ1-5; TRBD1 might be the D (6 bases). V lost 5 bases to trimming and J lost 5 bases, with 19 bases between them. This CDR3 spans 16 amino acids. Germline V gene sequence: CDR1 MNHNY, CDR2 SVGAGI (reference sequence).

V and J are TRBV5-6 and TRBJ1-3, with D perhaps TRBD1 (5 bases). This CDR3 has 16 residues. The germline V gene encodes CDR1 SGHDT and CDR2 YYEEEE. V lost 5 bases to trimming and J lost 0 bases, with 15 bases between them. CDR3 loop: CASRLMEGSSGNTIYF. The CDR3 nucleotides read TGTGCCAGCAGGCTAATGGAGGGGAGCTCTGGAAACACCATATATTTT.

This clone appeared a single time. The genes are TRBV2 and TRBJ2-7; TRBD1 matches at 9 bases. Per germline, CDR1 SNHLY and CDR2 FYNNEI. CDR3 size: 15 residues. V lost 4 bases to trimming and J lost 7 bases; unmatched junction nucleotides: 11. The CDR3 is CASSVGTGSVGEQYF. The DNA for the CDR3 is TGTGCCAGCAGTGTTGGGACAGGGTCCGTAGGGGAGCAGTACTTC. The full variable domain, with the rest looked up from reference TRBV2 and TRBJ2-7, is EPEVTQTPSHQVTQMGQEVILRCVPISNHLYFYWYRQILGQKVEFLVSFYNNEISEKSEIFDDQFSVERPDGSNFTLKIRSTKLEDSAMYFCASSVGTGSVGEQYFGPGTRLTVT.

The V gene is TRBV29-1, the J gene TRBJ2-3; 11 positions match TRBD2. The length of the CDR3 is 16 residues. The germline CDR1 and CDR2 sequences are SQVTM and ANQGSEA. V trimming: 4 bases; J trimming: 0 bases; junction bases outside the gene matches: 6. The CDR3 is CSVGGTSGTSTDTQYF. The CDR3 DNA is TGCAGCGTTGGGGGGACTAGCGGAACTAGCACAGATACGCAGTATTTT.

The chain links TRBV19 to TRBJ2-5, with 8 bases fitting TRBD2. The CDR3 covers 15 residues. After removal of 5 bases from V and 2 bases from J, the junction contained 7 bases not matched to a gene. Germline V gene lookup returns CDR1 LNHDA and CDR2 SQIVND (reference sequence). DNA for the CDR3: TGTGCCAGTAGTCCTCAGCGGGGGAGACAAGAGACCCAGTACTTC. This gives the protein CASSPQRGRQETQYF.

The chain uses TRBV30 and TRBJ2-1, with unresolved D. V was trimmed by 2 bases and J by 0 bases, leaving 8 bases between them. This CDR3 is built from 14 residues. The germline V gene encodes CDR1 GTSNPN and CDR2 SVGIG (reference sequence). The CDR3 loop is CAWSYTSSYNEQFF. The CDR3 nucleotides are TGTGCCTGGAGTTATACCAGCTCCTACAATGAGCAGTTCTTC.